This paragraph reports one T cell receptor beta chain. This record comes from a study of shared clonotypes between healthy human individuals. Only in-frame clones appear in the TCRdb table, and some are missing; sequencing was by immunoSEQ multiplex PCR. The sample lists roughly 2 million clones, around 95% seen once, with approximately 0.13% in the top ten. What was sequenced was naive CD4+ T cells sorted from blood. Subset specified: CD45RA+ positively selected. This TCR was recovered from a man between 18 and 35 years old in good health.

The CDR3 region is CAWSGEAGQPQHF. The CDR3, as DNA: TGTGCCTGGAGTGGGGAGGCGGGGCAGCCCCAGCATTTT. The rearrangement links TRBV30 to TRBJ1-5; D gene unclear. The V gene lost 1 base and the J gene lost 7 bases, with 11 bases spanning the gap. Germline loops: CDR1 GTSNPN, CDR2 SVGIG (reference sequence). This CDR3 contains 13 residues.